Detailed here is one T cell receptor beta chain. What it binds is unknown. The sample originates from a study of T cell responses to AZD1222 COVID-19 vaccine. Notes on the study in general: Targeting of unmutated variant regions was reportedly seen in nearly half of spike-specific TCRs.

The repertoire was sequenced with immunoSEQ multiplex PCR; TCRdb's copy has only in-frame clones and lacks some. Of some 150,000 clones listed, around 83% were seen once; the top ten hold around 4.1%. Sequenced here: peripheral blood, sampled on day 0 of MenACWY control vaccination. This receptor was obtained from an adult in good health.

The CDR3 here is CASSEDRFFEKLFF. In DNA form, the CDR3 reads TGTGCCAGCAGTGAAGACCGATTCTTCGAAAAACTGTTTTTT. The chain recombines TRBV2 with TRBJ1-4; no firm D call. The V gene's germline CDR1 is SNHLY and CDR2 FYNNEI. CDR3 length: 14 residues. Trimming took off 1 base at V and 8 bases at J, with 11 bases between the two ends.